The 4 T cell receptor beta chains reported below all come from one sample, sequenced in a study of T cell responses to AZD1222 COVID-19 vaccine. Measured with immunoSEQ multiplex PCR; TCRdb has only the in-frame clones, and not every one. The sample has 150,000 or so clones; around nine tenths are singletons. Sequences were derived from peripheral blood, sampled on day 0 of AZD1222 vaccination. The receptors come from an adult in good health.

The chain couples TRBV7-9 to TRBJ1-1; D is unclear. The CDR3 contains 11 residues. Germline V gene data show CDR1 as SEHNR and CDR2 as FQNEAQ (reference sequence). Between the trimmed V and J ends, which lost 2 bases and 8 bases, there was a span of 6 bases. This CDR3 reads CASSLKPEAFF. The DNA for the CDR3 is TGTGCCAGCAGCTTAAAGCCCGAAGCTTTCTTT.

This rearrangement joins TRBV6-1 to TRBJ1-2, with D perhaps matching TRBD1 (5 bases). Trimming removed 1 base from V and 8 bases from J, with 14 bases in between. In germline, CDR1 is MNHNS, CDR2 SASEGT. CDR3 length: 14 residues. CDR3: CASSEGGAEKGYTF. As DNA, the CDR3 is TGTGCCAGCAGTGAAGGGGGCGCGGAGAAAGGCTACACCTTC.

The V call is TRBV9, the J call TRBJ2-2; unclear D gene. CDR3 length equals 12 residues. V shed 0 bases and J shed 7 bases, with 4 bases lying between them. CDR1 is SGDLS, CDR2 YYNGEE, per germline. The CDR3 here is CASSVEVGELFF. In DNA form, the CDR3 reads TGTGCCAGCAGCGTAGAAGTCGGGGAGCTGTTTTTT.

V is TRBV7-9 and J is TRBJ1-3; D unresolved. The V end was cut by 2 bases, the J end by 2 bases, with 7 bases between. CDR1 is SEHNR, CDR2 FQNEAQ, per germline (reference sequence). This CDR3 comprises 14 residues. The CDR3 spells CASSLQGTGNTIYF. CDR3 DNA sequence: TGTGCCAGCAGCTTACAAGGTACTGGAAACACCATATATTTT.